This is a list of T cell receptor beta chains from one sample in a study of blood T cells in healthy people across ages. TCRdb processed the 5' RACE reads anew with MiXCR; each CDR3 protein has one entry. The sample comprises about 810,000 distinct CDR3 sequences, 35% to 40% of which are singletons, and about an eighth rests with the top ten. Sample: blood. The origin of the receptors is a man younger than 35 in good health. CDR3s include the opening cysteine and the closing phenylalanine or tryptophan. Fields, in order: clone size, J gene, D gene, V gene, CDR3 DNA, CDR3 protein. D genes are given only for firm matches. Clone size is not always given. Where it is, it says once, few, many or a class for expanded clones.

clone size: few
J gene: TRBJ2-4
D gene: TRBD2
V gene: TRBV9
CDR3 DNA: TGTGCCAGCAGTACCGGACGAGCGGGGATAAACATTCAGTACTTC
CDR3 protein: CASSTGRAGINIQYF

clone size: NA
J gene: TRBJ2-5
D gene: NA
V gene: TRBV20-1
CDR3 DNA: TGCAGTGCCGCCGAGTTCCAAGAGACCCAGTACTTC
CDR3 protein: CSAAEFQETQYF

clone size: many
J gene: TRBJ1-2
D gene: NA
V gene: TRBV7-6
CDR3 DNA: TGTGCCAGCAGCTTCACAGGGAATGGCTACACCTTC
CDR3 protein: CASSFTGNGYTF

clone size: few
J gene: TRBJ2-1
D gene: TRBD1
V gene: TRBV6-4
CDR3 DNA: TGTGCCAGCAGTGACTCTGGGACAGGGCCCTACAATGAGCAGTTCTTC
CDR3 protein: CASSDSGTGPYNEQFF

clone size: NA
J gene: TRBJ2-7
D gene: TRBD1
V gene: TRBV13
CDR3 DNA: TGTGCCAGCAGCTTAGGCCGACAGGGCTCCGAGCAGTACTTC
CDR3 protein: CASSLGRQGSEQYF

clone size: many
J gene: TRBJ2-4
D gene: NA
V gene: TRBV3-1
CDR3 DNA: TGTGCCAGCAGCCAAAGCGACTCTGGGAACATTCAGTACTTC
CDR3 protein: CASSQSDSGNIQYF

clone size: few
J gene: TRBJ2-5
D gene: NA
V gene: TRBV15
CDR3 DNA: TGTGCCACCAGTAGAGGGTTGGAGCGAAGGAACCAAGAGACCCAGTACTTC
CDR3 protein: CATSRGLERRNQETQYF

clone size: many
J gene: TRBJ2-3
D gene: NA
V gene: TRBV25-1
CDR3 DNA: TGTGCCAGCAGTGCGGACCTATGGGATACGCAGTATTTT
CDR3 protein: CASSADLWDTQYF

clone size: NA
J gene: TRBJ2-7
D gene: TRBD2
V gene: TRBV12-3/TRBV12-4
CDR3 DNA: TGTGCCAGCAGCACCGGGACTAGCGGGGGTAGGAGCGAGCAGTACTTC
CDR3 protein: CASSTGTSGGRSEQYF

clone size: NA
J gene: TRBJ2-5
D gene: NA
V gene: TRBV14
CDR3 DNA: TGTGCCAGCAGCCAAGATGTTAAGGGATGGGAGACCCAGTACTTC
CDR3 protein: CASSQDVKGWETQYF

clone size: many
J gene: TRBJ1-2
D gene: TRBD1
V gene: TRBV29-1
CDR3 DNA: TGCAGCGTTGGTAACAGGGGGACTTGCACCTTC
CDR3 protein: CSVGNRGTCTF

clone size: NA
J gene: TRBJ2-3
D gene: NA
V gene: TRBV29-1
CDR3 DNA: TGCAGCGAGAGACGGGAATACACAGATACGCAGTATTTT
CDR3 protein: CSERREYTDTQYF